This T cell receptor beta chain was profiled in a study of siplizumab effects on memory and regulatory T cells. Study-level results: The apparent diversity of naive T cells exceeded that of memory cells, and naive T cells seemed to make a major contribution to the alloresponse. A naive or memory phenotype could not be assigned to roughly 80-96% of the proliferating CD4+ or CD8+ clones. The authors mapped only a minor fraction of alloreactive clones to unstimulated subsets.

This clone was observed once. What it binds is not known. With 11 bases clipped from V and 3 bases from J, the junction kept 8 bases outside the gene matches. Germline V gives CDR1 MNHNS, CDR2 SASEGT. There are 13 residues in the CDR3. Assayed TCR templates numbered roughly 93,000 for each sample. Some clones are missing from TCRdb's copy, which holds only in-frame ones; the method was immunoSEQ multiplex PCR. The sample includes about 100,000 clones, less than 95% of them seen just once. Input material: Tregs sorted from blood. The chain uses TRBV6-1 and TRBJ1-1; 8 bases align to TRBD1. The TCR originated in a human donor in good health. CDR3: CAATGGPYTEAFF. The CDR3 region has the DNA TGTGCCGCTACAGGGGGGCCGTACACTGAAGCTTTCTTT.